This TCR beta chain emerged from a study of Graves' ophthalmopathy and Graves' hyperthyroidism. TCR beta CDR3 regions were amplified from RNA transcripts. After a first-round RT-PCR with HTBI primers, a second-round multiplex PCR was run. MiXCR, applied by TCRdb to the multiplex PCR reads, yields one record per CDR3 protein. The sample lists 600,000 to 950,000 distinct CDR3 sequences; 40% were seen once. The sample holds a few counts of this clonotype. Its antigen is currently unknown. Study conclusions and caveats: Ophthalmopathy and stable hyperthyroidism were discriminated by a 13-signature model, with over 85% sensitivity and approximately 77% specificity.

Germline V gives CDR1 DFQATT, CDR2 SNEGSKA (reference sequence). The CDR3 runs to 15 residues. The V gene end was trimmed by 3 bases and the J gene end by 0 bases; junction bases not matched to a gene: 5. The receptor was isolated from an adult man with Graves' ophthalmopathy. The chain is built from TRBV20-1 and TRBJ2-7; 10 bases agree with TRBD1. The sequenced material came from peripheral blood. For the CDR3, the DNA is TGCAGTGCTAGGGACGGGACAGGGGCCTCCTACGAGCAGTACTTC. Translation gives CSARDGTGASYEQYF.